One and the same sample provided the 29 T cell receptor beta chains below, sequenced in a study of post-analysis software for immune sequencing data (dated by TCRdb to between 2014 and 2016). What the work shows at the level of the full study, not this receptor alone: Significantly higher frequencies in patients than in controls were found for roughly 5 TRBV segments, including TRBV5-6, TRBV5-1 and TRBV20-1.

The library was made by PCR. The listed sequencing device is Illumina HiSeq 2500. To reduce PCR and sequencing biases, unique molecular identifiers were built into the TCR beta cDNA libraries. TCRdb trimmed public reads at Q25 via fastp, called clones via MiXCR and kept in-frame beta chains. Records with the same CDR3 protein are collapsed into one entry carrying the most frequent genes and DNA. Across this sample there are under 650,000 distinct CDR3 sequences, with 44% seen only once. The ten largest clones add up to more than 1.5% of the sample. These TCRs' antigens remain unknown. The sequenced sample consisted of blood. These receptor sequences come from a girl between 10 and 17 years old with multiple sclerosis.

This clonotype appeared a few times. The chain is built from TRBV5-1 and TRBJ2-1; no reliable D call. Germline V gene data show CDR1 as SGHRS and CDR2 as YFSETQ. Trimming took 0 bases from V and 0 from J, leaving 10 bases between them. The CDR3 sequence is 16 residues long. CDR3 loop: CASSLAGATSYNEQFF. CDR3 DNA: TGCGCCAGCAGCTTGGCCGGAGCTACCTCCTACAATGAGCAGTTCTTC.

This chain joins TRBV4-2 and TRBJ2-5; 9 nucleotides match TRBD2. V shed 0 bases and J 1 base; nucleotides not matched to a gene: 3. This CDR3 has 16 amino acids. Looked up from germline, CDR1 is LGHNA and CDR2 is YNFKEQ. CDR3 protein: CASSQDRREGQETQYF. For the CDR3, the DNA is TGTGCCAGCAGCCAAGATCGGCGGGAGGGCCAAGAGACCCAGTACTTC.

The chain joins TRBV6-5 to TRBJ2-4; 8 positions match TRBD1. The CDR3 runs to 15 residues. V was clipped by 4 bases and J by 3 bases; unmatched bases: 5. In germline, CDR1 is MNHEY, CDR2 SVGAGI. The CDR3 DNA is TGTGCCAGCAGTTCCGACAGGGGAGGCAAAAACATTCAGTACTTC. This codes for CASSSDRGGKNIQYF.

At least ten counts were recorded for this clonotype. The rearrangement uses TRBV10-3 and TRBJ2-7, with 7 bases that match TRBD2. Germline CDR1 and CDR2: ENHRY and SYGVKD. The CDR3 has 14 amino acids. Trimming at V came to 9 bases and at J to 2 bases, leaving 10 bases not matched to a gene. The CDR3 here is CAMALADRAYEQYF. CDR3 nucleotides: TGTGCCATGGCGCTAGCGGATAGAGCCTACGAGCAGTACTTC.

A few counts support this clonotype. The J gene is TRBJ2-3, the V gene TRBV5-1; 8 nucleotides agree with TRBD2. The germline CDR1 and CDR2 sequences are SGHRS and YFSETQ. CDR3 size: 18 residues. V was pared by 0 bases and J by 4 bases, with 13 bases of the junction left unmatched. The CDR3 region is CASSLEGSASGSSDTQYF. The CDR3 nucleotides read TGCGCCAGCAGCTTGGAAGGTTCGGCTAGCGGGTCATCAGATACGCAGTATTTT.

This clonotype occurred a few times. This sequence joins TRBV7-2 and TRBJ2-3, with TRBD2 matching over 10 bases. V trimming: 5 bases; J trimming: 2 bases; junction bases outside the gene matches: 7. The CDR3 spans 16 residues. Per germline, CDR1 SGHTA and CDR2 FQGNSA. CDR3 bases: TGTGCCAGCAGCAGCCCACTAGCGGGGCTCACAGATACGCAGTATTTT. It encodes CASSSPLAGLTDTQYF.

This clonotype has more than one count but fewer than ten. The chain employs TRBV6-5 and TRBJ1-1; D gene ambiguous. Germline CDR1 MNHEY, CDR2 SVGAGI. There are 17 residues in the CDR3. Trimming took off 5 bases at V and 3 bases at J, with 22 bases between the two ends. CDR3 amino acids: CASSPLKITGVDTEAFF. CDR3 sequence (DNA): TGTGCCAGCAGTCCTCTCAAGATAACTGGCGTGGACACTGAAGCTTTCTTT.

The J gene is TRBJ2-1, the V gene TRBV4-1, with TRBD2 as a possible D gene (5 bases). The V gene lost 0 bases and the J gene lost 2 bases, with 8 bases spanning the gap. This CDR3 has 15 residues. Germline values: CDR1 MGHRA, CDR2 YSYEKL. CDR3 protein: CASSQDTSPYNEQFF. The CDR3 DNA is TGCGCCAGCAGCCAAGATACTAGTCCCTACAATGAGCAGTTCTTC.

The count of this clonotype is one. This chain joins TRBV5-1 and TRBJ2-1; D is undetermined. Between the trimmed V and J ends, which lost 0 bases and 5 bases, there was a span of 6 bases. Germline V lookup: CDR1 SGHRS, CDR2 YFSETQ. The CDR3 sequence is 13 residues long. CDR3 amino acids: CASSLDVNNEQFF. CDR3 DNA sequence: TGCGCCAGCAGCTTGGACGTTAACAATGAGCAGTTCTTC.

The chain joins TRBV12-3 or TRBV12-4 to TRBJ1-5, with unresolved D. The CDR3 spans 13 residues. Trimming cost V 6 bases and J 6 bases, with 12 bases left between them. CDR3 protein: CASRTSEIQPQHF. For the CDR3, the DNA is TGTGCCAGCAGGACTTCAGAGATTCAGCCCCAGCATTTT.

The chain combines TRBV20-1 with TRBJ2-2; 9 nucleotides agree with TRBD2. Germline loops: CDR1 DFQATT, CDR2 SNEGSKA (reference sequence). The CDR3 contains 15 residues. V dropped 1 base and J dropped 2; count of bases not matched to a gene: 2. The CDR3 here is CSARASGINTGELFF. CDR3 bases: TGCAGTGCTAGAGCTAGCGGGATTAACACCGGGGAGCTGTTTTTT.

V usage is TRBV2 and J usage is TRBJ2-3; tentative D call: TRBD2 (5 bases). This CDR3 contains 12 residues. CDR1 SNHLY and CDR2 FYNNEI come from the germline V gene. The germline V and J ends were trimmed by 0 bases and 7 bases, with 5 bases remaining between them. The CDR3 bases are TGTGCCAGCAGTGAAGCGGACTATACGCAGTATTTT. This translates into CASSEADYTQYF.

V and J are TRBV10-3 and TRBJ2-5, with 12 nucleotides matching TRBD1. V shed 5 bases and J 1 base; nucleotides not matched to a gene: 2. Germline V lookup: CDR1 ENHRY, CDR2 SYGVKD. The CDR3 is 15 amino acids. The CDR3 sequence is CAISRDRGPQETQYF. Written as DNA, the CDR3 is TGTGCCATCAGTAGGGACAGGGGGCCCCAAGAGACCCAGTACTTC.

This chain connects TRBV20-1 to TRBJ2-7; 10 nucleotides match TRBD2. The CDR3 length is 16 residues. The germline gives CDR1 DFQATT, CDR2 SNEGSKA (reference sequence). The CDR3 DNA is TGCAGCGCCTCGGTAGCGGGAGGCCTTAGCTCCTACGAGCAGTACTTC. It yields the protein CSASVAGGLSSYEQYF.

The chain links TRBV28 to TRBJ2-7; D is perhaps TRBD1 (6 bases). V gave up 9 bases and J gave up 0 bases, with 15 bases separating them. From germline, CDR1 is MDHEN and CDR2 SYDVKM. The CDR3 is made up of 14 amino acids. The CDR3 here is CASTIRGSSYEQYF. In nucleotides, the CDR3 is TGTGCCAGTACAATAAGGGGGAGCTCCTACGAGCAGTACTTC.

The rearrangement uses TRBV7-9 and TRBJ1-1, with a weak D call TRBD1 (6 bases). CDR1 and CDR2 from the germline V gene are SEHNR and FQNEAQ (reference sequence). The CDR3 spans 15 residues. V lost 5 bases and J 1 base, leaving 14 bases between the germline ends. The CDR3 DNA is TGTGCCAGCAGCCCCTTTCAGGGACAGAACACTGAAGCTTTCTTT. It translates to CASSPFQGQNTEAFF.

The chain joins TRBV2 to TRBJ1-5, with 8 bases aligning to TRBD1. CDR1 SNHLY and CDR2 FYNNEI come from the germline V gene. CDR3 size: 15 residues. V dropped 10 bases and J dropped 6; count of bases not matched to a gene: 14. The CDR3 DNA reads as TGTGCCACCAGACCCGGAAGGGGGACAGGTCAGCCCCAGCATTTT. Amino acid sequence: CATRPGRGTGQPQHF.

The CDR3 nucleotides read TGTGCCAGCAGTTTACAAGATACGCAGTATTTT. Translation gives CASSLQDTQYF. The chain combines TRBV12-3 or TRBV12-4 with TRBJ2-3; D gene unclear. This CDR3 is 11 amino acids long. The V gene lost 2 bases and the J gene lost 5 bases, with 2 bases spanning the gap.

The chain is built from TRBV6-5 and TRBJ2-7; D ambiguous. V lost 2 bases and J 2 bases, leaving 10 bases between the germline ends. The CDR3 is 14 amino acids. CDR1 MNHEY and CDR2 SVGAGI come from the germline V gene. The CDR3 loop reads CASSYLGSPYEQYF. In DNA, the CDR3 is TGTGCCAGCAGTTACCTCGGCTCCCCCTACGAGCAGTACTTC.

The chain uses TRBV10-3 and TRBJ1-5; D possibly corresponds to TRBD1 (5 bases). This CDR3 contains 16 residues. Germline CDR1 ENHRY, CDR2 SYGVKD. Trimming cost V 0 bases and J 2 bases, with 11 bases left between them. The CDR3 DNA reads TGTGCCATCAGTGAGTCGCAGGGCCGGGGCAATCAGCCCCAGCATTTT. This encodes CAISESQGRGNQPQHF.

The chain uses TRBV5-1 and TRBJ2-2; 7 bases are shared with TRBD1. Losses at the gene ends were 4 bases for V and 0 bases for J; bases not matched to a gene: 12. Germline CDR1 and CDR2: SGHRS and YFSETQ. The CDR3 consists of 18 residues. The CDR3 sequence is CASSTGAGLYANTGELFF. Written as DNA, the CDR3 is TGCGCCAGCAGCACAGGGGCAGGGCTCTACGCGAACACCGGGGAGCTGTTTTTT.

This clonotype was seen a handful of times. The CDR3 sequence is CASSFFHNEQFF. The CDR3 DNA sequence: TGTGCCAGCAGCTTTTTCCACAATGAGCAGTTCTTC. V and J are TRBV7-9 and TRBJ2-1, with D uncertain. The CDR3 is 12 residues long. Trimming removed 3 bases from V and 5 bases from J, with 5 bases in between. Germline V lookup: CDR1 SEHNR, CDR2 FQNEAQ (reference sequence).

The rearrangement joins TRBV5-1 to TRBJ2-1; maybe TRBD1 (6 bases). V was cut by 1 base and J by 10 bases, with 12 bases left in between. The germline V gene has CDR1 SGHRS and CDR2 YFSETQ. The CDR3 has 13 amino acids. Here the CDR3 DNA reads TGCGCCAGCAGCTTGTTACAGGGTCAAGAGCAGTTCTTC. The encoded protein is CASSLLQGQEQFF. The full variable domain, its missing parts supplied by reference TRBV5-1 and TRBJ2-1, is KAGVTQTPRYLIKTRGQQVTLSCSPISGHRSVSWYQQTPGQGLQFLFEYFSETQRNKGNFPGRFSGRQFSNSRSEMNVSTLELGDSALYLCASSLLQGQEQFFGPGTRLTVL.

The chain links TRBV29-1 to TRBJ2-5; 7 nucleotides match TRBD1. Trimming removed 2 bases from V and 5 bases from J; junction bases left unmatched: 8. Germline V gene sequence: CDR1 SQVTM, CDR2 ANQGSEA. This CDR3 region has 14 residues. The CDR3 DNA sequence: TGCAGCGTTGAACCCGACAGGGCCGGTGAGACCCAGTACTTC. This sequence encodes CSVEPDRAGETQYF.

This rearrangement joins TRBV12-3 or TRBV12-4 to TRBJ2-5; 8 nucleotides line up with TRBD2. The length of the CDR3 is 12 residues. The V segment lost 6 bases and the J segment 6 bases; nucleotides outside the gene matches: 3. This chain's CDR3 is CASSPGGQTQYF. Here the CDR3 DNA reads TGTGCCAGCAGCCCGGGGGGGCAGACCCAGTACTTC.

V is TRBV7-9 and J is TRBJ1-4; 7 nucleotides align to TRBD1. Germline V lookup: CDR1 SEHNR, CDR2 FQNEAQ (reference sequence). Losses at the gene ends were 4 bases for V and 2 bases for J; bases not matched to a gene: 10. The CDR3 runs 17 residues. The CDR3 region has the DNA TGTGCCAGCAGCTCCCGACAGGGACTCTCGACTAATGAAAAACTGTTTTTT. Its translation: CASSSRQGLSTNEKLFF.

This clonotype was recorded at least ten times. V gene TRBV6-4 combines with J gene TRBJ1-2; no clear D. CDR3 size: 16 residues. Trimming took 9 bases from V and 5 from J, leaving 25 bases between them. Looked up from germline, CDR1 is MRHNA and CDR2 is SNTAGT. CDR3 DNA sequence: TGTGCCAGGACCCGCGCAGTCCCTGGGTCTGGTTATGGCTACACCTTC. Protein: CARTRAVPGSGYGYTF.

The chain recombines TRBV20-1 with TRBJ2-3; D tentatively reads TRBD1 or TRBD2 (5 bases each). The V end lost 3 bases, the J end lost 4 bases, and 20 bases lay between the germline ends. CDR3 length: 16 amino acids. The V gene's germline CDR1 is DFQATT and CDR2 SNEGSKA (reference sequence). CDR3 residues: CSARALLDGTSDTQYF. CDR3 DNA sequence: TGCAGTGCTAGGGCCCTCCTTGACGGGACCTCAGATACGCAGTATTTT.

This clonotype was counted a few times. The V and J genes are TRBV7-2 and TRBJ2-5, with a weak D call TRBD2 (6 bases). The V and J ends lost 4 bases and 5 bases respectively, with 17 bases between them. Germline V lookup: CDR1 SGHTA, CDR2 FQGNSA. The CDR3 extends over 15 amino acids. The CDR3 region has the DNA TGTGCCAGCAGCTGGACCGGGACTCTGAGGGAGACCCAGTACTTC. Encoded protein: CASSWTGTLRETQYF.